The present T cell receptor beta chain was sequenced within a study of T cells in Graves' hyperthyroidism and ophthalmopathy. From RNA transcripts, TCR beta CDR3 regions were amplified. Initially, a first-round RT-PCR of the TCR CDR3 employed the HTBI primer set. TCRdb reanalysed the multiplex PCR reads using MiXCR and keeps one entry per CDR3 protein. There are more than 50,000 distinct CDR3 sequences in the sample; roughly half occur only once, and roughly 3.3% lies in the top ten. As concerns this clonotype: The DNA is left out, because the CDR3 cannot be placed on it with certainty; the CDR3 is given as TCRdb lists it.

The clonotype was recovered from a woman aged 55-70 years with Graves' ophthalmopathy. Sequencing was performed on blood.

Here the CDR3 reads CSVEGGMGNEQFFGPGNTEAFF. This sequence joins TRBV29-1 and TRBJ1-3; the D call TRBD1 from the table was never checked on the DNA. Counting both end residues, the CDR3 totals 22 amino acids. The germline gives CDR1 SQVTM, CDR2 ANQGSEA.